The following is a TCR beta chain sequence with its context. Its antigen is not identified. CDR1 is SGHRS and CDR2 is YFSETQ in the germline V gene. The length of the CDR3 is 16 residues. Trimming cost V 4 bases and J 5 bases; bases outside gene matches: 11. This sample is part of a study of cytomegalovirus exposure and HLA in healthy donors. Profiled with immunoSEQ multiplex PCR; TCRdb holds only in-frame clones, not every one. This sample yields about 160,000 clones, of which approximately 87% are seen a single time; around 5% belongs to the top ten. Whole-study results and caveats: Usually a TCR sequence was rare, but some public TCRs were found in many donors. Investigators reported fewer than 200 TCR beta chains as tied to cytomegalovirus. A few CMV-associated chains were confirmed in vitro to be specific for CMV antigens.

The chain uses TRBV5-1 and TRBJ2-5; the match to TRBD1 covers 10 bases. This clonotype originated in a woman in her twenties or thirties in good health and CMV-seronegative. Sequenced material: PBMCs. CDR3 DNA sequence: TGCGCCAGCAGCCCGGGGACAGGGGTATTTTGGGAGACCCAGTACTTC. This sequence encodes CASSPGTGVFWETQYF.